The rows below give T cell receptor beta chains drawn from one sample of a study of blood T cell repertoires in COVID-19. Some clones are missing from TCRdb's copy, which holds only in-frame ones; the method was immunoSEQ multiplex PCR. This sample carries about 40,000 clones, around 83% of them seen once, and the ten largest clones take approximately 25%. Sequencing used peripheral blood. These receptors were collected from a human donor with acute or convalescent COVID-19. The donor label of this sample is uncertain. The CDR3 runs from the conserved cysteine through the conserved F or W. A D gene is named only where the DNA matches it firmly. Clone size is shown for a subset of rows, as once, few, many or a class of expanded clone.

clone_size	cdr3_length	v_call	j_call	d_call	cdr3_aa	cdr3_nt
NA	16	TRBV5-5	TRBJ1-1	NA	CASSPSVQAGGTEAFF	TGTGCCAGCAGCCCGAGCGTTCAGGCGGGGGGGACTGAAGCTTTCTTT
NA	15	TRBV27	TRBJ1-6	NA	CASSLSQGPNSPLHF	TGTGCCAGCAGTTTATCCCAGGGGCCCAATTCACCCCTCCACTTT
NA	13	TRBV24-1	TRBJ2-1	TRBD1	CATGDRDNNEQFF	TGTGCCACCGGGGACAGGGACAACAATGAGCAGTTCTTC
NA	12	TRBV29-1	TRBJ1-1	NA	CSVRGGNTEAFF	TGCAGCGTCCGAGGGGGTAACACTGAAGCTTTCTTT
NA	14	TRBV27	TRBJ2-7	NA	CASSPLVGRNEQYF	TGTGCCAGCAGTCCTCTAGTGGGTCGTAACGAGCAGTACTTC
NA	16	TRBV5-4	TRBJ2-7	TRBD1	CASSLGGTGIFYEQYF	TGTGCCAGCAGTCTCGGGGGGACAGGGATTTTTTACGAGCAGTACTTC
NA	15	TRBV6-5	TRBJ1-5	TRBD1	CASSYSGQANQPQHF	TGTGCCAGCAGTTACTCGGGACAGGCCAATCAGCCCCAGCATTTT
NA	13	TRBV5-8	TRBJ2-1	TRBD2	CASSSEREDEQFF	TGTGCCAGCAGCTCGGAGCGGGAAGATGAGCAGTTCTTC
few	12	TRBV29-1	TRBJ2-7	TRBD1	CSVGQGAYEQYF	TGCAGCGTTGGACAGGGGGCCTACGAGCAGTACTTC
NA	17	TRBV3-1/TRBV3-2	TRBJ2-7	TRBD2	CASSQDHRLAGVYEQYF	TGTGCCAGCAGCCAAGATCATCGACTAGCGGGAGTCTACGAGCAGTACTTC
NA	14	TRBV5-1	TRBJ2-2	NA	CASSPAQAAGELFF	TGCGCCAGCAGCCCGGCACAGGCGGCCGGGGAGCTGTTTTTT
NA	17	TRBV19	TRBJ2-7	TRBD2	CASSPLAGGSSSYEQYF	TGTGCCAGTAGTCCTTTAGCGGGGGGTTCCTCCTCCTACGAGCAGTACTTC
NA	14	TRBV2	TRBJ2-4	TRBD2	CASSKTSQKNIQYF	TGTGCCAGCAGTAAGACTAGCCAGAAAAACATTCAGTACTTC
NA	16	TRBV11-2	TRBJ1-1	TRBD1	CASSLRSGQGRSEAFF	TGTGCCAGCAGCTTACGCTCAGGACAGGGAAGATCTGAAGCTTTCTTT
NA	19	TRBV7-2	TRBJ2-2	NA	CASSSLGPYKTTNTGELFF	TGTGCCAGCAGCTCTCTGGGGCCTTACAAGACGACTAACACCGGGGAGCTGTTTTTT
NA	15	TRBV27	TRBJ1-5	NA	CASSLSGQLNQPQHF	TGTGCCAGCAGTTTATCCGGACAGCTAAATCAGCCCCAGCATTTT
NA	16	TRBV11-3	TRBJ2-2	TRBD1	CASSLKTGAGLGELFF	TGTGCCAGCAGCCTTAAGACAGGGGCGGGTCTCGGGGAGCTGTTTTTT
NA	17	TRBV11-2	TRBJ2-3	TRBD1	CASSPKGVTGTVDTQYF	TGTGCCAGCAGCCCCAAGGGGGTCACGGGGACAGTGGATACGCAGTATTTT
NA	14	TRBV7-2	TRBJ1-1	TRBD1	CASSSRQGGTEAFF	TGTGCCAGCAGCTCACGACAGGGCGGCACTGAAGCTTTCTTT
NA	14	TRBV5-1	TRBJ2-3	TRBD2	CASSPGLDTDTQYF	TGCGCCAGCAGTCCTGGACTAGACACAGATACGCAGTATTTT
NA	17	TRBV5-1	TRBJ2-3	TRBD2	CASSLDPSGGGTDTQYF	TGCGCCAGCAGCTTGGACCCTAGCGGGGGCGGCACAGATACGCAGTATTTT
NA	16	TRBV4-1	TRBJ2-5	NA	CASSQDPGASGGAQYF	TGCGCCAGCAGCCAAGATCCGGGGGCTAGCGGAGGGGCCCAGTACTTC
NA	15	TRBV4-1	TRBJ1-6	NA	CASSLRQDDISPLHF	TGCGCCAGCAGCCTCCGACAGGACGATATTTCACCCCTCCACTTT
NA	19	TRBV5-6	TRBJ2-1	TRBD2	CASSPGTSLGPLSYNEQFF	TGTGCCAGCAGCCCCGGGACTAGCCTGGGACCCCTCTCCTACAATGAGCAGTTCTTC
NA	12	TRBV12-3/TRBV12-4	TRBJ1-1	NA	CASGQPPTGAFF	TGTGCCAGCGGACAGCCCCCCACTGGGGCTTTCTTT
NA	13	TRBV19	TRBJ1-6	TRBD1	CASWDRGYSPLHF	TGTGCCAGTTGGGACAGGGGTTATTCACCCCTCCACTTT
NA	14	TRBV18	TRBJ1-1	NA	CASSRSSGLTEAFF	TGTGCCAGCTCACGTAGCTCAGGGCTAACTGAAGCTTTCTTT
NA	15	TRBV5-4	TRBJ1-2	TRBD1	CASSLGTGGIYGYTF	TGTGCCAGCAGCCTAGGGACAGGGGGGATCTATGGCTACACCTTC
NA	14	TRBV7-3	TRBJ2-5	NA	CASSLSGVSETQYF	TGTGCCAGCAGCCTATCAGGGGTATCGGAGACCCAGTACTTC
many	14	TRBV7-8	TRBJ2-7	NA	CASSLVLVSYEQYF	TGTGCCAGCAGCTTAGTCCTAGTCTCCTACGAGCAGTACTTC
NA	16	TRBV18	TRBJ2-4	NA	CASSPPRRGPENIQYF	TGTGCCAGCTCACCACCGAGGCGGGGTCCCGAAAACATTCAGTACTTC
NA	15	TRBV27	TRBJ2-3	TRBD2	CASTLLAGVGNTQYF	TGTGCCAGCACTCTACTAGCGGGAGTGGGTAATACGCAGTATTTT
NA	14	TRBV9	TRBJ2-3	NA	CASSISVSTDTQYF	TGTGCCAGCAGCATTAGCGTTAGCACAGATACGCAGTATTTT
NA	15	TRBV9	TRBJ2-7	TRBD2	CASSVEGSGGSEQYF	TGTGCCAGCAGCGTAGAAGGTAGCGGGGGCTCCGAGCAGTACTTC
NA	13	TRBV19	TRBJ2-7	TRBD2	CASSIAGGDEQYF	TGTGCCAGTAGTATCGCGGGAGGAGACGAGCAGTACTTC
NA	14	TRBV7-8	TRBJ2-2	TRBD2	CASAGGRDTGELFF	TGTGCCAGTGCGGGGGGGCGGGACACCGGGGAGCTGTTTTTT
once	14	TRBV11-2	TRBJ2-7	NA	CASSEGLGSYEQYF	TGTGCCAGCAGCGAGGGACTGGGGTCCTACGAGCAGTACTTC
once	15	TRBV7-9	TRBJ2-3	NA	CASSLGGPRSDTQYF	TGTGCCAGCAGCTTAGGCGGGCCCCGCTCTGATACGCAGTATTTT
NA	15	TRBV18	TRBJ2-5	TRBD1	CASSPRSGGGETQYF	TGTGCCAGCTCCCCCCGGTCAGGGGGCGGCGAGACCCAGTACTTC
NA	14	TRBV18	TRBJ1-2	TRBD1	CASSPSGQGYGYTF	TGTGCCAGCTCACCCTCCGGACAGGGCTATGGCTACACCTTC
NA	13	TRBV19	TRBJ1-4	TRBD1	CASAGTGSEKLFF	TGTGCCAGCGCCGGGACAGGGAGTGAAAAACTGTTTTTT
NA	16	TRBV11-2	TRBJ2-7	TRBD2	CASSGLLAGGTYEQYF	TGTGCCAGCAGCGGGTTACTAGCGGGGGGTACCTACGAGCAGTACTTC
once	20	TRBV18	TRBJ2-6	NA	CASSHFSPGSKTSGANVLTF	TGTGCCAGCTCTCACTTCTCCCCGGGATCCAAGACCTCTGGGGCCAACGTCCTGACTTTC
few	16	TRBV5-6	TRBJ2-2	TRBD1	CASSGIRDRVTGELFF	TGTGCCAGCAGCGGGATCCGGGACAGGGTTACCGGGGAGCTGTTTTTT
few	14	TRBV30	TRBJ2-3	TRBD2	CAWDIAGGTDTQYF	TGTGCCTGGGACATAGCGGGGGGAACAGATACGCAGTATTTT
NA	17	TRBV7-8	TRBJ1-5	TRBD1	CASTEGQVVLGNQPQHF	TGTGCCAGCACCGAGGGACAGGTAGTATTGGGCAATCAGCCCCAGCATTTT
NA	16	TRBV14	TRBJ2-3	TRBD2	CASSQDGGTTTDTQYF	TGTGCCAGCAGCCAAGATGGGGGGACTACTACAGATACGCAGTATTTT
once	14	TRBV7-8	TRBJ2-7	NA	CASSFRIVSEGQYF	TGTGCCAGCAGCTTCAGGATCGTCTCGGAGGGGCAGTACTTC
NA	13	TRBV10-3	TRBJ1-2	TRBD1	CAIRQGAGYGYTF	TGTGCCATCAGACAGGGGGCAGGTTATGGCTACACCTTC
NA	17	TRBV28	TRBJ2-7	NA	CASSPSPFREEWHEQYF	TGTGCCAGCAGTCCCTCCCCCTTCAGGGAGGAATGGCACGAGCAGTACTTC
NA	13	TRBV3-1/TRBV3-2	TRBJ2-1	NA	CASSRGPDNEQFF	TGTGCCAGCAGCCGAGGGCCTGACAATGAGCAGTTCTTC